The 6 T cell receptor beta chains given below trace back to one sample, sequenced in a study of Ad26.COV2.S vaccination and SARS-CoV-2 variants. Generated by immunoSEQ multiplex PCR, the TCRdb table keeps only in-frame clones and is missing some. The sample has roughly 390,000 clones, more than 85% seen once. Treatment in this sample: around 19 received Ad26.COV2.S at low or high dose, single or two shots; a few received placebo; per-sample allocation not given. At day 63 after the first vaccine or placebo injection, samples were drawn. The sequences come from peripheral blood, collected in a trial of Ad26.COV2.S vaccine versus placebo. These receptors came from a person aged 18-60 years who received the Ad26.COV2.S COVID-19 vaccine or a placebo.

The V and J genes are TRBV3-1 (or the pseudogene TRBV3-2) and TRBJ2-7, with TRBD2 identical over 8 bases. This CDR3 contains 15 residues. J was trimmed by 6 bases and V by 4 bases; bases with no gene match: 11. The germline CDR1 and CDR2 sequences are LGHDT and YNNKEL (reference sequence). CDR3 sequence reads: CASSLSFGGGFEQYF. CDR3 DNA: TGTGCCAGCAGCCTCTCCTTCGGCGGGGGGTTCGAGCAGTACTTC.

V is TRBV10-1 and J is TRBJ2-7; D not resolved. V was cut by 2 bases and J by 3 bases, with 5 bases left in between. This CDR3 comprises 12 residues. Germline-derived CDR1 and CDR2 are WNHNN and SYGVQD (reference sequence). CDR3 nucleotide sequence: TGCGCCAGCAGTGAGGACGGCTACGAGCAGTACTTC. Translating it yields CASSEDGYEQYF.

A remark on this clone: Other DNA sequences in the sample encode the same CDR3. The CDR3 DNA follows: TGCGCCAGCAGCTTGGCAGGGTATGGAAACACCATATATTTT. Its translation: CASSLAGYGNTIYF. The J gene is TRBJ1-3, the V gene TRBV5-1, with D tentatively TRBD1 (5 bases). Trimming took 0 bases from V and 3 from J, leaving 7 bases between them. Germline V CDR1 and CDR2: SGHRS, YFSETQ. The CDR3 loop spans 14 amino acids.

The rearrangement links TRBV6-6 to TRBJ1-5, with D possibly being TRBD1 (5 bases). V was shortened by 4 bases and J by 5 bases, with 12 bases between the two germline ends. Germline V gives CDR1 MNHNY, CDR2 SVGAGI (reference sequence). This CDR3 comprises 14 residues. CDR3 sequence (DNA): TGTGCCAGCAGTTCATTTGAAGGGGATCAGCCCCAGCATTTT. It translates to CASSSFEGDQPQHF.

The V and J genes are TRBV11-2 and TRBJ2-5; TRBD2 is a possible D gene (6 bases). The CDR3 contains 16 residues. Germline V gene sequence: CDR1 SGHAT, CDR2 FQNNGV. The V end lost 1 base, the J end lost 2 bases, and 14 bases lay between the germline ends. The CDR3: CASSLVSGGGQETQYF. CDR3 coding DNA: TGTGCCAGCAGCTTAGTCTCCGGGGGAGGACAAGAGACCCAGTACTTC.

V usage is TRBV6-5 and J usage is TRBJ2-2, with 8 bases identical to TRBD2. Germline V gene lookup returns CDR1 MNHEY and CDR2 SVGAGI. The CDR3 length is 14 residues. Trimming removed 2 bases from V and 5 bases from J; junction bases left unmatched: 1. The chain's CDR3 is CASSYGTSTGELFF. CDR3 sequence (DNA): TGTGCCAGCAGTTACGGGACTAGTACCGGGGAGCTGTTTTTT.